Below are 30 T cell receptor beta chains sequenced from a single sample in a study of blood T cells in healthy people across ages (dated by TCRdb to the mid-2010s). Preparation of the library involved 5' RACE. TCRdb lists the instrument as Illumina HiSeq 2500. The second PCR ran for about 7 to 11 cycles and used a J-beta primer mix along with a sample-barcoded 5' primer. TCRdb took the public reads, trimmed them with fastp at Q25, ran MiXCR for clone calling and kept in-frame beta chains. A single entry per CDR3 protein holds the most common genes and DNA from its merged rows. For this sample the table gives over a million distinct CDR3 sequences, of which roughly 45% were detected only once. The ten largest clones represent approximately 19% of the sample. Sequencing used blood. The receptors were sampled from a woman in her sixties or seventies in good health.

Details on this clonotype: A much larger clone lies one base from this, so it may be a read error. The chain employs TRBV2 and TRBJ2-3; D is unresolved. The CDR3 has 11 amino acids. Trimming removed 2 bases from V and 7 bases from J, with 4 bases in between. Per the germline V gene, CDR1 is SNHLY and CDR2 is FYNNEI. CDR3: CASSERYTQYF. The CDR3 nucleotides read TGTGCCAGCAGTGAAAGGTATACGCAGTATTTT.

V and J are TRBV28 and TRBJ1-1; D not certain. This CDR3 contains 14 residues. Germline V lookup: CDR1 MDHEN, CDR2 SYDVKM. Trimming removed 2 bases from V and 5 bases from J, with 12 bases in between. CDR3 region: CASSLAHRRTEAFF. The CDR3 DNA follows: TGTGCCAGCAGTTTAGCCCACAGACGGACTGAAGCTTTCTTT. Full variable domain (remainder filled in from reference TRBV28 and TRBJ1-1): DVKVTQSSRYLVKRTGEKVFLECVQDMDHENMFWYRQDPGLGLRLIYFSYDVKMKEKGDIPEGYSVSREKKERFSLILESASTNQTSMYLCASSLAHRRTEAFFGQGTRLTVV.

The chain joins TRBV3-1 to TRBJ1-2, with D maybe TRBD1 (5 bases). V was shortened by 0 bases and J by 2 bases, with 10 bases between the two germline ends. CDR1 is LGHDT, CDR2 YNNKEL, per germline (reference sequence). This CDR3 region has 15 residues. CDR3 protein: CASSQEGRDNYGYTF. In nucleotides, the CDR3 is TGTGCCAGCAGCCAAGAAGGGAGGGACAACTATGGCTACACCTTC. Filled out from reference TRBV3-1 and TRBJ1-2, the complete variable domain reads DTAVSQTPKYLVTQMGNDKSIKCEQNLGHDTMYWYKQDSKKFLKIMFSYNNKELIINETVPNRFSPKSPDKAHLNLHINSLELGDSAVYFCASSQEGRDNYGYTFGSGTRLTVV.

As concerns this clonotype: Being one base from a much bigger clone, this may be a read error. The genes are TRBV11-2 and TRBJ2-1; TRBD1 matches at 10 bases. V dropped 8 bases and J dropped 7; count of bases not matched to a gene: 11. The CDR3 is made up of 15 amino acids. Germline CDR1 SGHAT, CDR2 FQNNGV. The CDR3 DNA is TGTGCCAGCGGCCGTGGACAGGGGGTAGCAAATGAGCAGTTCTTC. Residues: CASGRGQGVANEQFF.

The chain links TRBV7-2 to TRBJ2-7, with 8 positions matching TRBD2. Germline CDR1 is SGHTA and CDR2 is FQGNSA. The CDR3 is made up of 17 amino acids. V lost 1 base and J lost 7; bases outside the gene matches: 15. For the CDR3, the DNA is TGTGCCAGCAGCTTAGTCCCTCTAGCGGGTTTTGTAAATGAGCAGTACTTC. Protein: CASSLVPLAGFVNEQYF. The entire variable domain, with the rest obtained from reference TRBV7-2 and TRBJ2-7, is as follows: GAGVSQSPSNKVTEKGKDVELRCDPISGHTALYWYRQSLGQGLEFLIYFQGNSAPDKSGLPSDRFSAERTGGSVSTLTIQRTQQEDSAVYLCASSLVPLAGFVNEQYFGPGTRLTVT.

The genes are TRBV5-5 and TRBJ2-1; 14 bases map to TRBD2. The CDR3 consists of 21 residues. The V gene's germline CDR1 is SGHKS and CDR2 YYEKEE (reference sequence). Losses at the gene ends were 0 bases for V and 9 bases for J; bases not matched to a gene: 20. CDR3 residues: CASSLVPGLAGVWNVGGEQFF. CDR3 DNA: TGTGCCAGCAGCTTGGTGCCGGGACTAGCGGGAGTGTGGAATGTAGGGGGTGAGCAGTTCTTC.

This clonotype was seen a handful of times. CDR3 sequence reads: CASSYLGGTEAFF. CDR3 in DNA: TGTGCCAGCAGTTACTTGGGAGGCACTGAAGCTTTCTTT. The chain employs TRBV6-5 and TRBJ1-1; D unresolved. This CDR3 region has 13 residues. The V end was cut by 1 base, the J end by 4 bases, with 7 bases between. From germline, CDR1 is MNHEY and CDR2 SVGAGI.

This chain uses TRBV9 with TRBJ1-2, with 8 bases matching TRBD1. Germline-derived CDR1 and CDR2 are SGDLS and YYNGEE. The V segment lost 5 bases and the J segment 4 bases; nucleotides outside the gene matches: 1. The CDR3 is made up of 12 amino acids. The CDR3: CASRTGGYGYTF. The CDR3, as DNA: TGTGCCAGCAGAACAGGGGGCTATGGCTACACCTTC.

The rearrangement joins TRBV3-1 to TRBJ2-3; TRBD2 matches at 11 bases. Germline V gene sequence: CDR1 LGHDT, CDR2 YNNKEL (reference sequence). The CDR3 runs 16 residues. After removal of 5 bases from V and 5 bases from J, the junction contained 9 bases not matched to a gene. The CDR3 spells CASSSPTSGVGDTQYF. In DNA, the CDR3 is TGTGCCAGCAGCTCGCCGACTAGCGGGGTTGGAGATACGCAGTATTTT.

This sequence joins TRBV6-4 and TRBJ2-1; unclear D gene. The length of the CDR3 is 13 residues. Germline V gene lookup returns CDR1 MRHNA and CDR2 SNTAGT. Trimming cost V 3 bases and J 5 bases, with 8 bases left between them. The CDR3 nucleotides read TGTGCCAGCAGTGAGACGATTAACAATGAGCAGTTCTTC. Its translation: CASSETINNEQFF.

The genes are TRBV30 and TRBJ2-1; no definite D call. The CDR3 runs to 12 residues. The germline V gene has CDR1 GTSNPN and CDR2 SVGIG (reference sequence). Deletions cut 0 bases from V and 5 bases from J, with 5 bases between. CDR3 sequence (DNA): TGTGCCTGGAGTGTACGTGACAATGAGCAGTTCTTC. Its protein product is CAWSVRDNEQFF.

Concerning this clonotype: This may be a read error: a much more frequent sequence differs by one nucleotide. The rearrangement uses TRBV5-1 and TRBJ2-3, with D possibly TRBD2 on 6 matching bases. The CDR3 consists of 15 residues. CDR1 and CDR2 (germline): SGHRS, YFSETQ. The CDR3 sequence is CVSSLAGSSGDTQYF. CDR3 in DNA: TGCGTCAGCAGCTTGGCCGGGAGCAGTGGAGATACGCAGTATTTT.

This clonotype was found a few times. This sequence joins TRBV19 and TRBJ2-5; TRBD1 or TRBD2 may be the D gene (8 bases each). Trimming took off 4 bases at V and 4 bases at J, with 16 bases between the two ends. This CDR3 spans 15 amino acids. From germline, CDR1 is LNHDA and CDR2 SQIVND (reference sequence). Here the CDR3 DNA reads TGTGCCAGTAGTAGGAGTAGCGGGACAGGAGAGACCCAGTACTTC. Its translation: CASSRSSGTGETQYF.

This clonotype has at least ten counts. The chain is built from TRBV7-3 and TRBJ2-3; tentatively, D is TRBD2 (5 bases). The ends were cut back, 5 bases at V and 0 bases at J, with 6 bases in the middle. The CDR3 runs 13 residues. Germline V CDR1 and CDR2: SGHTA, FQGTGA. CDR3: CASSRESTDTQYF. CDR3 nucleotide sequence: TGTGCCAGCAGCCGGGAAAGCACAGATACGCAGTATTTT.

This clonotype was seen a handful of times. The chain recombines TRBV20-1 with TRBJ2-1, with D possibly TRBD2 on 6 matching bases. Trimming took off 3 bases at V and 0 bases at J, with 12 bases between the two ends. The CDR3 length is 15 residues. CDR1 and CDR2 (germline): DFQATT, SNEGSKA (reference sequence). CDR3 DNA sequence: TGCAGTGCTAGCCGGAGCGGGCTCTCCTACAATGAGCAGTTCTTC. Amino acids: CSASRSGLSYNEQFF.

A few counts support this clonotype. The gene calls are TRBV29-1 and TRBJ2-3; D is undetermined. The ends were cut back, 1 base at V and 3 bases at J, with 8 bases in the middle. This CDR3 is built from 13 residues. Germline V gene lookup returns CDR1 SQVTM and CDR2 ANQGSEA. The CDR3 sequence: CSVEGPLTDTQYF. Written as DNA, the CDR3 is TGCAGCGTTGAAGGGCCTTTAACAGATACGCAGTATTTT.

Here the CDR3 reads CASSLWGYYGYTF. In DNA, the CDR3 is TGTGCCAGCAGCTTGTGGGGATACTATGGCTACACCTTC. This chain uses TRBV5-5 with TRBJ1-2; D not certain. CDR1 is SGHKS and CDR2 is YYEKEE in the germline V gene (reference sequence). V dropped 1 base and J dropped 3 bases, with 7 bases sitting between them. The CDR3 length is 13 residues. Together with reference TRBV5-5 and TRBJ1-2, the CDR3 gives the full variable domain: DAGVTQSPTHLIKTRGQQVTLRCSPISGHKSVSWYQQVLGQGPQFIFQYYEKEERGRGNFPDRFSARQFPNYSSELNVNALLLGDSALYLCASSLWGYYGYTFGSGTRLTVV.

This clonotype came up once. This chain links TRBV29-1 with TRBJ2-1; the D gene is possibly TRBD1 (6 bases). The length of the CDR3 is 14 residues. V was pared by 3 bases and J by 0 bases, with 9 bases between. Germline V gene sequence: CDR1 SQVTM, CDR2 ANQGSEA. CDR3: CSVEQGGSYNEQFF. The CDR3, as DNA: TGCAGCGTTGAGCAAGGGGGCTCCTACAATGAGCAGTTCTTC.

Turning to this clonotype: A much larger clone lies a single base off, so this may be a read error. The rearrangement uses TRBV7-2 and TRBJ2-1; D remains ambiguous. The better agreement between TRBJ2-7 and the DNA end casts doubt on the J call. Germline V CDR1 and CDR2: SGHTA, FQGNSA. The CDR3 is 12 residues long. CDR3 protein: CASSHPYNEQYF. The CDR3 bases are TGTGCCAGCAGCCACCCCTACAATGAGCAGTACTTC.

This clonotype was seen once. This CDR3 reads CASRRRGGGNTIYF. The CDR3 bases are TGTGCCAGCAGGCGCAGGGGAGGCGGAAACACCATATATTTT. This sequence joins TRBV6-6 and TRBJ1-3, with D possibly TRBD1 on 6 matching bases. The V gene lost 6 bases and the J gene lost 4 bases, with 13 bases spanning the gap. This CDR3 spans 14 amino acids. CDR1 and CDR2 (germline): MNHNY, SVGAGI (reference sequence).

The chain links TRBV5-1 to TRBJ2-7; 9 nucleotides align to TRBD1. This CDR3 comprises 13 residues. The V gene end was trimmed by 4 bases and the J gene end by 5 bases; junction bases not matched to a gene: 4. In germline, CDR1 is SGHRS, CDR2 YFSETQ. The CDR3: CASSRQGDNEQYF. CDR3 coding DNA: TGCGCCAGCAGCCGACAGGGGGATAACGAGCAGTACTTC.

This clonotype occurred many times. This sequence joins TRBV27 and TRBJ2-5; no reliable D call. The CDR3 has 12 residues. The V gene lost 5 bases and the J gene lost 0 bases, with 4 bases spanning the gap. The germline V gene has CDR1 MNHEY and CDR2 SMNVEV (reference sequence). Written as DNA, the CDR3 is TGTGCCAGCAGTCCCGACCAAGAGACCCAGTACTTC. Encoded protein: CASSPDQETQYF.

The CDR3 bases are TGTGCCAGCAGCGTAGGCGGGGGGCAAAGGAACACTGAAGCTTTCTTT. It translates to CASSVGGGQRNTEAFF. The genes are TRBV9 and TRBJ1-1, with TRBD1 as a possible D gene (6 bases). From germline, CDR1 is SGDLS and CDR2 YYNGEE. This CDR3 spans 16 amino acids. V lost 0 bases to trimming and J lost 1 base, with 13 bases between them.

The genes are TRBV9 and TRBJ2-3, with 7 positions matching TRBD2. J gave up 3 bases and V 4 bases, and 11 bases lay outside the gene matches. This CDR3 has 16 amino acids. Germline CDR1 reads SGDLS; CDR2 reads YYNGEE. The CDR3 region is CASSPDEGGPTDTQYF. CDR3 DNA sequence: TGTGCCAGCAGCCCAGATGAGGGAGGGCCAACAGATACGCAGTATTTT.

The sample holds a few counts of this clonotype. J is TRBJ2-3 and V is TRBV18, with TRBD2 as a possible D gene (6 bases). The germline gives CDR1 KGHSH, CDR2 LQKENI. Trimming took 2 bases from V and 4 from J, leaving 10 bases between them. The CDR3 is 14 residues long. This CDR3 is CASSPRTISDTQYF. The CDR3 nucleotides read TGTGCCAGCTCACCAAGGACTATTTCAGATACGCAGTATTTT. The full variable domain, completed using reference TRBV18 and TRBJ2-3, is NAGVMQNPRHLVRRRGQEARLRCSPMKGHSHVYWYRQLPEEGLKFMVYLQKENIIDESGMPKERFSAEFPKEGPSILRIQQVVRGDSAAYFCASSPRTISDTQYFGPGTRLTVL.

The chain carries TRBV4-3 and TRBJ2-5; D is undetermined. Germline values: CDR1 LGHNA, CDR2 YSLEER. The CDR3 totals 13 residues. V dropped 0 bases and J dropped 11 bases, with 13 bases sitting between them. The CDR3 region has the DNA TGCGCCAGCAGCCAAGACTACATCGGCCTTCAGTACTTC. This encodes CASSQDYIGLQYF.

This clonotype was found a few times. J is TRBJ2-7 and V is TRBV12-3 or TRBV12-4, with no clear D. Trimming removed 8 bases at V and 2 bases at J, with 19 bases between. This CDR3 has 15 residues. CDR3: CASAPVGASTYEQYF. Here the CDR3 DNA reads TGTGCCAGCGCCCCTGTCGGAGCCAGTACCTACGAGCAGTACTTC.

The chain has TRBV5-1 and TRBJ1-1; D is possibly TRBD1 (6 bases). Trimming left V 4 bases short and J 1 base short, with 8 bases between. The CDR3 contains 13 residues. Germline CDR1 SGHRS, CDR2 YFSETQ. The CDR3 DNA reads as TGCGCCAGCAGCGGGGGACAGAACACTGAAGCTTTCTTT. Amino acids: CASSGGQNTEAFF.

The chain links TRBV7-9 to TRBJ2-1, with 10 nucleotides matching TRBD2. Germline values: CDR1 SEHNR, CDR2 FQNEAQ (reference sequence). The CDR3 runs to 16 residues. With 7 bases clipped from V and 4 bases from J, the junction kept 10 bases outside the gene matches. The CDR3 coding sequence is TGTGCCAGCACCCTGTCACGGACTAGCGGTTACAATGAGCAGTTCTTC. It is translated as CASTLSRTSGYNEQFF.

The CDR3 sequence: CASRPGQANSPLHF. The CDR3 DNA follows: TGTGCCAGCAGACCAGGACAGGCTAATTCACCCCTCCACTTT. This chain joins TRBV28 and TRBJ1-6; 7 bases fit TRBD1. Germline assignment: CDR1 MDHEN and CDR2 SYDVKM. The CDR3 spans 14 residues. Unmatched junction bases numbered 5, after V lost 6 bases and J lost 6 bases.